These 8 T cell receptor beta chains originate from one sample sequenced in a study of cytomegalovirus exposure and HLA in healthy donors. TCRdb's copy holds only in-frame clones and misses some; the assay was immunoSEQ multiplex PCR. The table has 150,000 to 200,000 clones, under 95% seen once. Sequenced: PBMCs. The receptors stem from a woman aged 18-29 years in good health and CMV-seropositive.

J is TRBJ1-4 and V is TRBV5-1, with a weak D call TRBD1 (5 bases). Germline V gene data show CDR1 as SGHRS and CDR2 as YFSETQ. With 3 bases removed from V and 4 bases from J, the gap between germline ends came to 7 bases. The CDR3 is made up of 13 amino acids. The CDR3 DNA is TGCGCCAGCAGCTCAGGGATTAATGAAAAACTGTTTTTT. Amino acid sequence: CASSSGINEKLFF.

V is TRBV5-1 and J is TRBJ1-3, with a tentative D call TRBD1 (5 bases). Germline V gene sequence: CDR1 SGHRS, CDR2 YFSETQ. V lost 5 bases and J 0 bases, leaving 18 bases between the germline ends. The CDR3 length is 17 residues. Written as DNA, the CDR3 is TGCGCCAGCAGGCAAGAGCCGGGACTCCGCTCTGGAAACACCATATATTTT. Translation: CASRQEPGLRSGNTIYF.

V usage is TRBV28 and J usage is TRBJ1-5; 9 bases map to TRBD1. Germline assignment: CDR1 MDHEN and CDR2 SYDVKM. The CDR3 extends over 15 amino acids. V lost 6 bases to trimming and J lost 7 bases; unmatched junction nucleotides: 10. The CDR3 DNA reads TGTGCCAGCAGGGAGACAGGGGGGGAGGGGCAGCCCCAGCATTTT. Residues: CASRETGGEGQPQHF. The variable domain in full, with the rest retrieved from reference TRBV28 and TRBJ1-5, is DVKVTQSSRYLVKRTGEKVFLECVQDMDHENMFWYRQDPGLGLRLIYFSYDVKMKEKGDIPEGYSVSREKKERFSLILESASTNQTSMYLCASRETGGEGQPQHFGDGTRLSIL.

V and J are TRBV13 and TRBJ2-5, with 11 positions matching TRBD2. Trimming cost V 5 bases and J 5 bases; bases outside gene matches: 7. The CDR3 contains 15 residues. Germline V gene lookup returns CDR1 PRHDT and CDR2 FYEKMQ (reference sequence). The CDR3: CASSSILAGVETQYF. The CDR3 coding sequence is TGTGCCAGCAGCAGCATACTAGCGGGGGTCGAGACCCAGTACTTC.

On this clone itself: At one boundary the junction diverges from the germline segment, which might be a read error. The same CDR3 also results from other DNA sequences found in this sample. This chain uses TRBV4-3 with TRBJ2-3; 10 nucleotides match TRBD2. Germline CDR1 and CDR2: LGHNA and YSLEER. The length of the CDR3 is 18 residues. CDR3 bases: TGCGCCAGTAGCCAAGATAACCCCCTAGCGGGAGGCACAGATACGCAGTATTTT. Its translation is CASSQDNPLAGGTDTQYF.

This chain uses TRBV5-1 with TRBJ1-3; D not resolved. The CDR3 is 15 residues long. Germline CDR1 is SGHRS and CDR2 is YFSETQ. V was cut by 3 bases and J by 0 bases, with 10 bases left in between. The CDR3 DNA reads TGCGCCAGCAGCTCCCAGGAGGCCTCTGGAAACACCATATATTTT. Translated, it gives CASSSQEASGNTIYF.

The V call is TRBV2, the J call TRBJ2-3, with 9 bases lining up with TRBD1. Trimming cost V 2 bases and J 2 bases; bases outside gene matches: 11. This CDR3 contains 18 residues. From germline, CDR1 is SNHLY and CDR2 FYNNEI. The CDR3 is CASSESRTGEIITDTQYF. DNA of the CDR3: TGTGCCAGCAGTGAATCTCGGACAGGGGAAATAATCACAGATACGCAGTATTTT.

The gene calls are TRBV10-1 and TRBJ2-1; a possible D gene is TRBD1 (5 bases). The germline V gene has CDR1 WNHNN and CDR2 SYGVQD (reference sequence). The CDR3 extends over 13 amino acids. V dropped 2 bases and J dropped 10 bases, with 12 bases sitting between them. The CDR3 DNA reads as TGCGCCAGCAGTGAGACAGGCTTTCAGGAGCAGTTCTTC. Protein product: CASSETGFQEQFF.